This T cell receptor beta chain came from a study of blood T cell repertoires in COVID-19. The wider study: Sites across the United States, Italy and Spain contributed samples from acute and convalescent COVID-19. Nucleic acid was either cDNA or gDNA, and it came from T cells, B-cell-depleted T cells, or PBMCs.

The assay was immunoSEQ multiplex PCR, and TCRdb's table has in-frame clones only and misses some. Here the sample spans some 110,000 clones, roughly 80% being singletons. Input material: peripheral blood. This sequence originates from a woman aged 60-75 years with acute or convalescent COVID-19.

The CDR3 DNA reads TGTGCCAGTACAATATACCCCACCGAGCATCAGCCCCAGCATTTT. The encoded protein is CASTIYPTEHQPQHF. The V gene is TRBV19, the J gene TRBJ1-5; D gene uncertain. The V gene's germline CDR1 is LNHDA and CDR2 SQIVND (reference sequence). The V end lost 7 bases, the J end lost 5 bases, and 18 bases lay between the germline ends. The CDR3 consists of 15 residues.